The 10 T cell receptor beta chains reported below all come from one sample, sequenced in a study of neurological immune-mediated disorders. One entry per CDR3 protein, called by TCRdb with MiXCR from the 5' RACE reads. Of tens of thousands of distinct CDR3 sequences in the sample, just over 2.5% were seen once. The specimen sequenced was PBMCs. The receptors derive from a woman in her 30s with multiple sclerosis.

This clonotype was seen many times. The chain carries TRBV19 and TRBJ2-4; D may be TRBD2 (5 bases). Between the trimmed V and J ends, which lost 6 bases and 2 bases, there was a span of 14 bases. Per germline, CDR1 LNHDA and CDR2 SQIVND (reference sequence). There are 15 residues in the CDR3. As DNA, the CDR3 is TGTGCCAGTAGCGATCTAGCCCGGTCCAAAAACATTCAGTACTTC. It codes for CASSDLARSKNIQYF.

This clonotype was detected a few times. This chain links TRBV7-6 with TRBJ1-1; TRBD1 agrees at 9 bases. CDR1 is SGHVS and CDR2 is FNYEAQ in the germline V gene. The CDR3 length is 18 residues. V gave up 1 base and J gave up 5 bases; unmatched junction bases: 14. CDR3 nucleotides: TGTGCCAGCAGCTTAGGCTTCACAGGGGGCCTACCCCTGACTGAAGCTTTCTTT. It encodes CASSLGFTGGLPLTEAFF.

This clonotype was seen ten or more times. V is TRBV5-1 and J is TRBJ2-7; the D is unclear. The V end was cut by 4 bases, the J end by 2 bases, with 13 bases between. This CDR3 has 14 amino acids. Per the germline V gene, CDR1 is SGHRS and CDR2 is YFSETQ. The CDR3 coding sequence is TGCGCCAGCAGCCCCGTTGACGGAACCTACGAGCAGTACTTC. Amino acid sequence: CASSPVDGTYEQYF.

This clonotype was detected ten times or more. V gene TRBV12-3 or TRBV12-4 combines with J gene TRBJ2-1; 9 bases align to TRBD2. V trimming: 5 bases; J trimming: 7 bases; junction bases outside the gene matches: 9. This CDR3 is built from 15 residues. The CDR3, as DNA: TGTGCCAGCAGTCCGCGGGCTAGCGGGGATAATGAGCAGTTCTTC. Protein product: CASSPRASGDNEQFF.

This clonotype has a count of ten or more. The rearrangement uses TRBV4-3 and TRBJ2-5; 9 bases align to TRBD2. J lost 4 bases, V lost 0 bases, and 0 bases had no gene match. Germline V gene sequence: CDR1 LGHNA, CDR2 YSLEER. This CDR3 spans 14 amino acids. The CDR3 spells CASSQELAGETQYF. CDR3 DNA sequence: TGCGCCAGCAGCCAAGAACTAGCGGGAGAGACCCAGTACTTC.

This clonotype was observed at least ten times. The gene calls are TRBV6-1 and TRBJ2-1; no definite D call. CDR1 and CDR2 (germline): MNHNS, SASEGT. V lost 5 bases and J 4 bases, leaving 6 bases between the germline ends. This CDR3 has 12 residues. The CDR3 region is CASSKSYNEQFF. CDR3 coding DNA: TGTGCCAGCAGTAAATCTTACAATGAGCAGTTCTTC.

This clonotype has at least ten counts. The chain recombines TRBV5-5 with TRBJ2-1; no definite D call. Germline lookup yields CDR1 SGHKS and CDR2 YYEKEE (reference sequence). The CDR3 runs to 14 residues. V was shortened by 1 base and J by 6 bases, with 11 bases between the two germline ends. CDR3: CASSLMETANEQFF. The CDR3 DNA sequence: TGTGCCAGCAGCTTGATGGAAACCGCCAATGAGCAGTTCTTC.

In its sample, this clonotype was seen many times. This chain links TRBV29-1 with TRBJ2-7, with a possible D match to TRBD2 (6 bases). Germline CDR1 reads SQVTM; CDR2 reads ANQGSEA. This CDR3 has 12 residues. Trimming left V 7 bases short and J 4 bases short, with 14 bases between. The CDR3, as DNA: TGCAGCGCAGGGCTGGGAGGATACGAGCAGTACTTC. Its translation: CSAGLGGYEQYF.

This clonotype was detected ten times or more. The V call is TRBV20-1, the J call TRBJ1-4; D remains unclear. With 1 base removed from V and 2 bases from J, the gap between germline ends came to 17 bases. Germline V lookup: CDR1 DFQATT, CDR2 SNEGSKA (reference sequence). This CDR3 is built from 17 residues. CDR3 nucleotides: TGCAGTGCTAGAGGCCGTTTTCTGGGGAGGACTAATGAAAAACTGTTTTTT. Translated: CSARGRFLGRTNEKLFF.

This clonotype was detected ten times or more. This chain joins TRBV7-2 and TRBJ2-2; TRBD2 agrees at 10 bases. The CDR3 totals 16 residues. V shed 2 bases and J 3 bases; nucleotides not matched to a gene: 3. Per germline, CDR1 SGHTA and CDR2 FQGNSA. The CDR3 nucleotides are TGTGCCAGCAGCTTACTAGCGGGAGCCGACACCGGGGAGCTGTTTTTT. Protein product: CASSLLAGADTGELFF. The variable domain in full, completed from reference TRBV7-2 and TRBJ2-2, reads GAGVSQSPSNKVTEKGKDVELRCDPISGHTALYWYRQSLGQGLEFLIYFQGNSAPDKSGLPSDRFSAERTGGSVSTLTIQRTQQEDSAVYLCASSLLAGADTGELFFGEGSRLTVL.